The entry that follows covers one TCR beta chain sequence. This entry is derived from a study of T-cell reconstitution after alpha-beta-depleted transplantation in children. The library targeted TCRbeta and was prepared with unique molecular identifiers. TCRdb re-called the PCR reads with MiXCR, one entry per CDR3 protein. The sample has around 380,000 distinct CDR3 sequences; approximately 11% are singletons. The material was PBMCs from the stem cell graft donor, obtained from the stem cell graft. The sequence was collected from a human donor who donated a stem cell graft to a child with acute myeloid leukemia.

CDR3 coding DNA: TGTGCCAGCAGCTACAGGGCTCGCTATGGCTACACCTTC. It translates to CASSYRARYGYTF. The genes are TRBV28 and TRBJ1-2, with D perhaps matching TRBD1 (6 bases). With 6 bases removed from V and 4 bases from J, the gap between germline ends came to 12 bases. Germline CDR1 and CDR2: MDHEN and SYDVKM. The length of the CDR3 is 13 residues.